Listed here are 29 T cell receptor beta chains from one sample, sequenced in a study of blood T cells in healthy people across ages. Next came a second PCR, run for 7 to 11 cycles, which used a sample-barcoded 5' primer along with a J-beta primer mix. TCRdb re-derived calls from the 5' RACE reads in MiXCR, one entry per CDR3 protein. The sample lists roughly 1.9 million distinct CDR3 sequences; about 39% were seen once. The sample comprised blood. Every receptor here comes from a human donor in good health.

In its sample, this clonotype was seen a few times. The V gene is TRBV27, the J gene TRBJ1-5, with 8 positions matching TRBD1. The V gene end was trimmed by 5 bases and the J gene end by 6 bases; junction bases not matched to a gene: 9. CDR3 size: 15 residues. Germline V CDR1 and CDR2: MNHEY, SMNVEV (reference sequence). The CDR3 DNA reads as TGTGCCAGCAGTCAAACAGGGGGGGTTCGTCAGCCCCAGCATTTT. It codes for CASSQTGGVRQPQHF.

This clonotype showed up just a few times. The gene calls are TRBV6-6 and TRBJ2-4; TRBD1 matches 7 bases. The J call could be wrong; TRBJ2-7 is a better fit for the DNA end. Per the germline V gene, CDR1 is MNHNY and CDR2 is SVGAGI (reference sequence). The CDR3 sequence is 12 residues long. The CDR3 reads CASSRQGVEQYF. CDR3 bases: TGTGCCAGCAGTCGACAGGGCGTCGAGCAGTACTTC.

The table lists this clonotype with a count of one. V gene TRBV15 combines with J gene TRBJ1-5; TRBD1 matches 8 bases. This CDR3 is built from 15 residues. With V trimmed by 5 bases and J by 6 bases, 9 bases remained unmatched. Germline V gene lookup returns CDR1 LNHNV and CDR2 YYDKDF (reference sequence). CDR3 in amino acids: CATSRDRGFGQPQHF. CDR3 DNA sequence: TGTGCCACCAGCCGCGACAGGGGTTTCGGTCAGCCCCAGCATTTT.

In its sample, this clonotype was seen a few times. This rearrangement joins TRBV10-3 to TRBJ2-7; TRBD1 matches at 8 bases. V trimming: 8 bases; J trimming: 3 bases; junction bases outside the gene matches: 3. This CDR3 spans 12 amino acids. The germline CDR1 and CDR2 sequences are ENHRY and SYGVKD. CDR3: CAIGDRGYEQYF. In DNA, the CDR3 is TGTGCCATCGGCGACAGGGGCTACGAGCAGTACTTC.

This clonotype was picked up one time. This chain links TRBV12-3 or TRBV12-4 with TRBJ1-3; the D is unclear. Trimming cost V 3 bases and J 8 bases, with 5 bases left between them. This CDR3 is 11 amino acids long. CDR3 loop: CASSFSYTIYF. The CDR3 DNA reads TGTGCCAGCAGTTTTTCGTACACCATATATTTT.

This sequence joins TRBV4-2 and TRBJ2-3; the match to TRBD2 covers 8 bases. CDR1 and CDR2 from the germline V gene are LGHNA and YNFKEQ. The CDR3 has 16 residues. V lost 5 bases to trimming and J lost 1 base; unmatched junction nucleotides: 8. The CDR3 DNA follows: TGTGCCAGCAGCACCCAAGCGGGGGCCCGCACAGATACGCAGTATTTT. Translating gives CASSTQAGARTDTQYF.

This chain connects TRBV12-3 or TRBV12-4 to TRBJ1-2, with D unclear. This CDR3 comprises 13 residues. The V gene lost 5 bases and the J gene lost 4 bases, with 11 bases spanning the gap. CDR3: CASSRPRGYGYTF. The CDR3 DNA follows: TGTGCCAGCAGTAGGCCCCGGGGCTATGGCTACACCTTC.

This clonotype was seen only once. The CDR3 does not close with the conserved phenylalanine or tryptophan, likely indicating a read error. The chain recombines TRBV10-3 with TRBJ2-7; D not certain. The length of the CDR3 is 15 residues. The germline V gene has CDR1 ENHRY and CDR2 SYGVKD. Trimming removed 6 bases from V and 3 bases from J, with 18 bases in between. CDR3 sequence: CAISGNSVPVYEQYL. CDR3 sequence (DNA): TGTGCCATCAGCGGTAATTCGGTTCCGGTCTACGAGCAGTACTTA.

This clonotype was recorded a few times. The DNA of the CDR3 is TGTGCCAGCAGCTTAGCGCGCCTAGCGGGGGGGTTAGATACGCAGTATTTT. Its protein is CASSLARLAGGLDTQYF. This sequence joins TRBV7-2 and TRBJ2-3; TRBD2 agrees at 12 bases. CDR3 length equals 17 residues. Germline V CDR1 and CDR2: SGHTA, FQGNSA. V was clipped by 0 bases and J by 5 bases; unmatched bases: 6.

The chain has TRBV25-1 and TRBJ1-3; 7 bases agree with TRBD1. Germline V lookup: CDR1 MGHDK, CDR2 SYGVNS. This CDR3 is 13 amino acids long. Trimming took 10 bases from V and 2 from J; bases not matched to a gene: 5. CDR3 sequence (DNA): TGTGCCACCCAGGGGGTCGCTGGAAACACCATATATTTT. Amino acid sequence: CATQGVAGNTIYF. The variable domain in full, with the rest retrieved from reference TRBV25-1 and TRBJ1-3, is EADIYQTPRYLVIGTGKKITLECSQTMGHDKMYWYQQDPGMELHLIHYSYGVNSTEKGDLSSESTVSRIRTEHFPLTLESARPSHTSQYLCATQGVAGNTIYFGEGSWLTVV.

As concerns this clonotype: A read error may produce the germline difference seen at one junction end. The rearrangement joins TRBV25-1 to TRBJ2-7; D gene uncertain. The CDR3 extends over 13 amino acids. Germline V gives CDR1 MGHDK, CDR2 SYGVNS. CDR3 nucleotides: TGTGCCAGCAGTGAATGGGGTGCCTACAAGCAGTACTTC. This sequence encodes CASSEWGAYKQYF.

The table lists this clonotype with a count of one. The chain carries TRBV3-1 and TRBJ2-5; a weak D match, TRBD2 (6 bases). This CDR3 spans 14 amino acids. Between the trimmed V and J ends, which lost 4 bases and 11 bases, there was a span of 20 bases. Germline V gene sequence: CDR1 LGHDT, CDR2 YNNKEL (reference sequence). The CDR3 nucleotides read TGTGCCAGCAGCCGGGCGGGGCGAGGGAATGAGCAGTACTTC. It codes for CASSRAGRGNEQYF.

The gene calls are TRBV10-3 and TRBJ2-2; TRBD2 matches at 8 bases. CDR3 length: 15 amino acids. Losses at the gene ends were 3 bases for V and 4 bases for J; bases not matched to a gene: 4. Germline V lookup: CDR1 ENHRY, CDR2 SYGVKD. The CDR3 DNA reads as TGTGCCATCAGTGAACGAGCGGGGGTCACCGGGGAGCTGTTTTTT. This translates into CAISERAGVTGELFF.

This clonotype was counted only a few times. The chain is built from TRBV4-2 and TRBJ2-7; a weak D match, TRBD2 (5 bases). This CDR3 contains 14 residues. V lost 1 base to trimming and J lost 4 bases, with 11 bases between them. Germline V CDR1 and CDR2: LGHNA, YNFKEQ. The CDR3 here is CASSQGLMGYEQYF. For the CDR3, the DNA is TGTGCCAGCAGCCAAGGACTAATGGGATACGAGCAGTACTTC.

This clonotype has more than one count but fewer than ten. The gene calls are TRBV12-3 or TRBV12-4 and TRBJ2-4, with 8 bases identical to TRBD1. The CDR3 covers 14 residues. The junction had 5 bases not matched to a gene; V was cut back by 3 bases and J by 7 bases. The chain's CDR3 is CASSFLDRVNIQYF. Here the CDR3 DNA reads TGTGCCAGCAGTTTCTTGGACAGGGTTAACATTCAGTACTTC.

This clonotype has just a few counts. The junction departs from germline at one end; a sequencing error may be responsible. The V call is TRBV5-5, the J call TRBJ1-1, with unresolved D. The CDR3 totals 15 residues. Germline V gene data show CDR1 as SGHKS and CDR2 as YYEKEE (reference sequence). The CDR3 region is CASTLISGGLDEAFF. The CDR3 DNA is TGTGCCAGCACCTTGATCTCCGGAGGACTCGATGAAGCTTTCTTT.

The rearrangement links TRBV4-3 to TRBJ2-7; 7 nucleotides match TRBD1. V lost 0 bases, J lost 6 bases, and 2 bases stayed unmatched. Germline V gene sequence: CDR1 LGHNA, CDR2 YSLEER. The length of the CDR3 is 13 residues. The CDR3 DNA is TGCGCCAGCAGCCAAGATACAGGGGCCGAGCAGTACTTC. Protein product: CASSQDTGAEQYF.

The chain couples TRBV5-1 to TRBJ2-5, with 10 bases aligning to TRBD1. The V gene end was trimmed by 0 bases and the J gene end by 3 bases; junction bases not matched to a gene: 5. The germline V gene encodes CDR1 SGHRS and CDR2 YFSETQ. The CDR3 is 16 residues long. The CDR3 DNA is TGCGCCAGCAGCTTGGGATCTGGGACAGGGGAAGAGACCCAGTACTTC. Translated, it gives CASSLGSGTGEETQYF.

The CDR3, as DNA: TGTGCCAGCAGTAGAGGTACAGGGGACTCTGGAAACACCATATATTTT. Protein: CASSRGTGDSGNTIYF. The chain has TRBV6-5 and TRBJ1-3; 7 nucleotides match TRBD1. V gave up 5 bases and J gave up 0 bases; unmatched junction bases: 7. Germline lookup yields CDR1 MNHEY and CDR2 SVGAGI. The CDR3 contains 16 residues.

The chain combines TRBV5-1 with TRBJ2-5, with 14 positions matching TRBD2. V lost 4 bases to trimming and J lost 4 bases; unmatched junction nucleotides: 9. This CDR3 has 17 amino acids. Germline V lookup: CDR1 SGHRS, CDR2 YFSETQ. The CDR3 sequence is CASSAGLAGGEGETQYF. The CDR3 DNA sequence: TGCGCCAGCAGCGCAGGACTAGCGGGGGGTGAAGGAGAGACCCAGTACTTC.

V and J are TRBV28 and TRBJ1-1; D is uncertain. With 8 bases removed from V and 0 bases from J, the gap between germline ends came to 10 bases. The germline V gene has CDR1 MDHEN and CDR2 SYDVKM. The length of the CDR3 is 13 residues. The CDR3 sequence: CASGIGVNTEAFF. The DNA for the CDR3 is TGTGCCAGCGGGATTGGGGTGAACACTGAAGCTTTCTTT.

The V and J genes are TRBV6-5 and TRBJ1-4; D is unclear. V dropped 5 bases and J dropped 8 bases, with 12 bases sitting between them. The CDR3 has 13 amino acids. Germline CDR1 and CDR2: MNHEY and SVGAGI. CDR3: CASSTVIGEKLFF. The CDR3, as DNA: TGTGCCAGCAGTACGGTAATCGGCGAAAAACTGTTTTTT.

This clonotype has only a few counts. The chain employs TRBV12-3 or TRBV12-4 and TRBJ2-7, with D possibly being TRBD1 or TRBD2 (5 bases each). CDR3 length: 13 residues. V lost 6 bases, J lost 5 bases, and 14 bases lay in between. The CDR3 loop is CASSRGRGHEQYF. CDR3 bases: TGTGCCAGCAGCCGGGGACGGGGCCACGAGCAGTACTTC.

The chain combines TRBV6-1 with TRBJ2-1, with D unclear. CDR3 size: 13 residues. Trimming took 3 bases from V and 3 from J, leaving 6 bases between them. From germline, CDR1 is MNHNS and CDR2 SASEGT. CDR3 DNA: TGTGCCAGCAGTGACCCTAACTACAATGAGCAGTTCTTC. It specifies CASSDPNYNEQFF.

This clonotype came up once. A read error is likely, as this CDR3 ends without the conserved phenylalanine or tryptophan. The gene calls are TRBV6-1 and TRBJ2-4, with 12 bases fitting TRBD1. This CDR3 spans 14 amino acids. The germline CDR1 and CDR2 sequences are MNHNS and SASEGT. After removal of 8 bases from V and 6 bases from J, the junction contained 5 bases not matched to a gene. The CDR3 loop is CASGTGGEVNIQYY. The CDR3 coding sequence is TGTGCCAGCGGGACAGGGGGCGAAGTAAACATTCAGTACTAC.

V usage is TRBV4-2 and J usage is TRBJ2-1; D remains ambiguous. Per the germline V gene, CDR1 is LGHNA and CDR2 is YNFKEQ. The CDR3 loop spans 16 amino acids. Trimming shortened V by 4 bases and J by 6 bases, and 19 bases separated the two germline ends. This chain's CDR3 is CASSPYPGLLGNEQFF. The CDR3 DNA reads TGTGCCAGCAGCCCCTACCCGGGCCTCCTCGGCAATGAGCAGTTCTTC.

The chain has TRBV6-5 and TRBJ2-7; 9 nucleotides match TRBD2. Losses at the gene ends were 6 bases for V and 1 base for J; bases not matched to a gene: 10. The CDR3 extends over 16 amino acids. Germline V lookup: CDR1 MNHEY, CDR2 SVGAGI. CDR3 sequence (DNA): TGTGCCAGCAGGGGGATTAGCGGGAGCCTATCCTACGAGCAGTACTTC. Translated: CASRGISGSLSYEQYF.

This clonotype was detected a few times. This chain uses TRBV25-1 with TRBJ2-3; 8 nucleotides align to TRBD2. Germline CDR1 reads MGHDK; CDR2 reads SYGVNS. The CDR3 length is 16 residues. V was pared by 0 bases and J by 1 base, with 3 bases of the junction left unmatched. CDR3 amino acids: CASSEYGRGGTDTQYF. The DNA for the CDR3 is TGTGCCAGCAGTGAATATGGGCGGGGGGGCACAGATACGCAGTATTTT.

The chain uses TRBV6-1 and TRBJ2-3, with TRBD1 as a possible D gene (6 bases). Germline V gives CDR1 MNHNS, CDR2 SASEGT. V lost 5 bases, J lost 3 bases, and 9 bases lay in between. CDR3 length equals 13 residues. CDR3 sequence: CASSWTATDTQYF. The CDR3 nucleotides read TGTGCCAGCAGTTGGACAGCAACAGATACGCAGTATTTT.